This T cell receptor (beta chain) was documented in a study of T cells in Graves' hyperthyroidism and ophthalmopathy. Study-wide findings and caveats: For ophthalmopathy, model prediction preceded onset by a median 6.5 months.

The definition of stable Graves' hyperthyroidism was no ophthalmopathy progression within 18 months. Recently diagnosed hyperthyroidism of less than 2 months' duration affected patients aged 18 to 65. Diagnosis rested on symptoms, serum thyroxine and TRAb, thyroid ultrasound, and orbital computed tomography. This clonotype was counted ten times or more. Its antigen is not known. There were TCR beta CDR3 regions amplified from RNA transcripts. Researchers ran a first-round RT-PCR on the TCR CDR3 using the HTBI primer set. TCRdb re-derived calls from the multiplex PCR reads in MiXCR, one entry per CDR3 protein. The table has some 600,000 distinct CDR3 sequences, more than 45% seen once. The length of the CDR3 is 13 residues. Trimming took 3 bases from V and 4 from J, leaving 9 bases between them. Germline loops: CDR1 SGHTA, CDR2 FQGNSA.

This chain links TRBV7-2 with TRBJ1-2, with D perhaps TRBD1 (5 bases). Sample: peripheral blood or thyroid tissue (not recorded which). The receptor was isolated from a woman between 18 and 29 years old with Graves' hyperthyroidism. CDR3 sequence reads: CASSFSGTYGYTF. The CDR3 bases are TGTGCCAGCAGCTTCTCAGGGACCTATGGCTACACCTTC.